Each of the 14 T cell receptor beta chains below was sequenced from the same sample in a study of radiotherapy plus CTLA-4 blockade in lung cancer. Clones were read by immunoSEQ multiplex PCR, and TCRdb kept only the in-frame ones, dropping some. The sample lists roughly 70,000 clones, around nine tenths occurring once. The sample was peripheral blood, taken from a patient treated with radiotherapy plus ipilimumab. These receptors were collected from a human donor with non-small cell lung cancer that progressed on radiotherapy plus ipilimumab.

This chain links TRBV20-1 with TRBJ2-7; D unresolved. Germline V gene data show CDR1 as DFQATT and CDR2 as SNEGSKA (reference sequence). Trimming took 3 bases from V and 4 from J, leaving 7 bases between them. The CDR3 consists of 11 residues. This CDR3 reads CSASLRYEQYV. CDR3 bases: TGCAGTGCTAGTCTACGTTACGAGCAGTACGTC.

The genes are TRBV7-9 and TRBJ1-4, with 8 bases fitting TRBD1. The CDR3 is made up of 16 amino acids. Germline CDR1 is SEHNR and CDR2 is FQNEAQ (reference sequence). Trimming removed 5 bases from V and 2 bases from J; junction bases left unmatched: 7. CDR3: CASSPETGVTNEKLFF. For the CDR3, the DNA is TGTGCCAGCAGCCCCGAGACAGGGGTCACTAATGAAAAACTGTTTTTT.

This chain uses TRBV7-9 with TRBJ2-7; 7 nucleotides line up with TRBD2. CDR3 length: 13 residues. Looked up from germline, CDR1 is SEHNR and CDR2 is FQNEAQ (reference sequence). The V segment lost 5 bases and the J segment 6 bases; nucleotides outside the gene matches: 7. CDR3 nucleotide sequence: TGTGCCAGCAGCATAGGGACTAATCCCGAGCAGTACTTC. Translating it yields CASSIGTNPEQYF.

The sample holds one count of this clone. This chain connects TRBV19 to TRBJ1-2; D gene ambiguous. This CDR3 is 12 amino acids long. Germline assignment: CDR1 LNHDA and CDR2 SQIVND (reference sequence). Trimming shortened V by 3 bases and J by 8 bases, and 10 bases separated the two germline ends. The DNA of the CDR3 is TGTGCCAGTAGTATGCCCCGAGGCGGCTACACCTTC. Translated, it gives CASSMPRGGYTF. Full variable domain (rest looked up from reference TRBV19 and TRBJ1-2): DGGITQSPKYLFRKEGQNVTLSCEQNLNHDAMYWYRQDPGQGLRLIYYSQIVNDFQKGDIAEGYSVSREKKESFPLTVTSAQKNPTAFYLCASSMPRGGYTFGSGTRLTVV.

The DNA for the CDR3 is TGCGCCAGCAGCTCCCCTACAGGGGATCGAACAAATAATGAAAAACTGTTTTTT. Protein product: CASSSPTGDRTNNEKLFF. The chain has TRBV5-1 and TRBJ1-4; 7 bases map to TRBD1. Germline-derived CDR1 and CDR2 are SGHRS and YFSETQ. The CDR3 is 18 amino acids. With V trimmed by 3 bases and J by 4 bases, 15 bases remained unmatched.

This chain links TRBV27 with TRBJ1-4; 8 bases are a match to TRBD1. CDR1 MNHEY and CDR2 SMNVEV come from the germline V gene (reference sequence). The CDR3 contains 15 residues. V lost 5 bases to trimming and J lost 2 bases; unmatched junction nucleotides: 4. Here the CDR3 DNA reads TGTGCCAGCAGTCCGCAGGGGGCGACTAATGAAAAACTGTTTTTT. It codes for CASSPQGATNEKLFF.

This clone was seen just once. This same CDR3 is encoded by further DNA sequences in the sample. V gene TRBV28 combines with J gene TRBJ1-5; D unresolved. The CDR3 spans 15 residues. Germline assignment: CDR1 MDHEN and CDR2 SYDVKM. Trimming took 2 bases from V and 0 from J, leaving 8 bases between them. The CDR3 loop is CASSLGGYSNQPQHF. As DNA, the CDR3 is TGTGCCAGCAGTTTAGGAGGGTATAGCAATCAGCCCCAGCATTTT.

The V call is TRBV6-5, the J call TRBJ2-7; 7 positions agree with TRBD2. The CDR3 covers 15 residues. Looked up from germline, CDR1 is MNHEY and CDR2 is SVGAGI. Germline trimming cut 4 bases from V and 4 bases from J; bases unmatched to any gene: 10. The CDR3: CASSLWGGSVYEQYF. CDR3 DNA sequence: TGTGCCAGCAGTTTGTGGGGCGGGAGTGTATACGAGCAGTACTTC.

V usage is TRBV5-4 and J usage is TRBJ2-3; no clear D gene. This CDR3 spans 14 amino acids. Germline CDR1 reads SGHNT; CDR2 reads YYREEE (reference sequence). Trimming cost V 1 base and J 0 bases, with 6 bases left between them. The chain's CDR3 is CASSLLSSTDTQYF. The CDR3, as DNA: TGTGCCAGCAGCTTGTTGAGTAGCACAGATACGCAGTATTTT. The variable domain in full, with the rest retrieved from reference TRBV5-4 and TRBJ2-3, is ETGVTQSPTHLIKTRGQQVTLRCSSQSGHNTVSWYQQALGQGPQFIFQYYREEENGRGNFPPRFSGLQFPNYSSELNVNALELDDSALYLCASSLLSSTDTQYFGPGTRLTVL.

The V gene is TRBV6-6, the J gene TRBJ2-5; 7 bases are shared with TRBD2. V shed 4 bases and J 6 bases; nucleotides not matched to a gene: 11. Germline assignment: CDR1 MNHNY and CDR2 SVGAGI (reference sequence). CDR3 length equals 15 residues. CDR3: CASSFPGRGGQTQYF. CDR3 bases: TGTGCCAGCAGTTTCCCGGGCCGGGGAGGGCAGACCCAGTACTTC.

V gene TRBV2 combines with J gene TRBJ2-5; 7 nucleotides line up with TRBD1. This CDR3 contains 17 residues. Unmatched junction bases numbered 13, after V lost 6 bases and J lost 0 bases. Germline CDR1 and CDR2: SNHLY and FYNNEI. CDR3 nucleotides: TGTGCCAGCAGCTATCCAACGGACAGGCCGTACCAAGAGACCCAGTACTTC. Protein product: CASSYPTDRPYQETQYF.

The rearrangement links TRBV4-2 to TRBJ2-2; D gene uncertain. Germline V lookup: CDR1 LGHNA, CDR2 YNFKEQ. Trimming removed 1 base from V and 2 bases from J, with 8 bases in between. CDR3 size: 15 residues. In nucleotides, the CDR3 is TGTGCCAGCAGCCAAGCGGTCGGAAACACCGGGGAGCTGTTTTTT. Protein product: CASSQAVGNTGELFF.

The chain combines TRBV27 with TRBJ2-5; 8 bases fit TRBD2. With V trimmed by 7 bases and J by 2 bases, 6 bases remained unmatched. Germline assignment: CDR1 MNHEY and CDR2 SMNVEV (reference sequence). The CDR3 extends over 14 amino acids. CDR3 amino acids: CASKTAGAQETQYF. CDR3 DNA sequence: TGTGCCAGCAAAACAGCGGGAGCACAAGAGACCCAGTACTTC.

The rearrangement links TRBV6-5 to TRBJ1-5; D gene ambiguous. Trimming took 0 bases from V and 1 from J, leaving 7 bases between them. CDR3 size: 15 residues. Germline CDR1 and CDR2: MNHEY and SVGAGI. CDR3 protein: CASSYSSKSNQPQHF. For the CDR3, the DNA is TGTGCCAGCAGTTACTCCTCGAAGAGCAATCAGCCCCAGCATTTT.